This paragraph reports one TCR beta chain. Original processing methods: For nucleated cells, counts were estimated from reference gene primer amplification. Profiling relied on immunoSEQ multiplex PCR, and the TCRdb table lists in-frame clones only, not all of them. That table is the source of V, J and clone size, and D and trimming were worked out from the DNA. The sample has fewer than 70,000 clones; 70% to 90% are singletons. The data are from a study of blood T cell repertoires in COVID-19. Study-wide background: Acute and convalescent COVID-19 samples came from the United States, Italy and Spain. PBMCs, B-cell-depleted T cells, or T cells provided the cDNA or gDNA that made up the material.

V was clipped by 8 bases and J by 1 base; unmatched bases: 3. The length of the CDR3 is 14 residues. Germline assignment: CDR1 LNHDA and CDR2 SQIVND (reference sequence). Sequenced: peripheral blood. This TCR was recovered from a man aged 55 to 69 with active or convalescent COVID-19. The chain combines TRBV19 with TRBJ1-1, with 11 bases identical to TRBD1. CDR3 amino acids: CASGTGGSNTEAFF. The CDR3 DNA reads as TGTGCCAGTGGGACAGGGGGTTCGAACACTGAAGCTTTCTTT.